A single TCR beta chain is shown here with its context. Germline loops: CDR1 LGHNT, CDR2 FRNRAP. V was cut by 1 base and J by 9 bases, with 10 bases left in between. CDR3 length: 13 amino acids. The data were obtained in a study of shared T cell receptors in the human thymus. The assay was immunoSEQ multiplex PCR, and TCRdb's table has in-frame clones only and misses some. The table includes about 660,000 clones, roughly 88% detected once. These data were also reused for a study on human thymus T cells. As that report states: Each of the donors was a healthy Finnish infant who was undergoing open corrective cardiac surgery for congenital heart defects.

This clonotype was sampled from a boy less than two years old with a congenital heart defect. The rearrangement links TRBV12-5 to TRBJ2-1; D is possibly TRBD1 (5 bases). The source material was thymocytes. The CDR3 DNA reads TGTGCTAGTGGTTTGGGGTCAAGGGGTGAGCAGTTCTTC. Its protein is CASGLGSRGEQFF.